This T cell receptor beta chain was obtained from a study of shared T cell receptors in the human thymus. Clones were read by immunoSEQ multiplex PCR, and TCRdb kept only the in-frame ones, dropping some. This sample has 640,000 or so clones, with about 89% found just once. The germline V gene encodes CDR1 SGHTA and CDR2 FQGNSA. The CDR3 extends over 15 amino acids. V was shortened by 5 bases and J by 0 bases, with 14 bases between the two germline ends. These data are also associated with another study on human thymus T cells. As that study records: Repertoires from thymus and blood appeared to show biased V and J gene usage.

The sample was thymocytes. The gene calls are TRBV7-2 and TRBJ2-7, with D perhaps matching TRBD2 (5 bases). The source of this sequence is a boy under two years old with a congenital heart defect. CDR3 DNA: TGTGCCAGCAGCCCCGGACTCGAGGCCTCCTACGAGCAGTACTTC. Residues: CASSPGLEASYEQYF.